One sample yielded the 2 T cell receptor beta chains listed below, sequenced in a study of response to subunit inactivated influenza vaccine. TCRdb passed the RT-PCR reads through MiXCR, listing each CDR3 protein once. The sample carries about half a million distinct CDR3 sequences, approximately 7.6% recorded once. The input for sequencing was PBMCs from blood, taken around 25 months after vaccination. The receptors shown here come from a man aged 50-75 years who received an inactivated influenza vaccine.

Ten or more counts support this clonotype. The rearrangement joins TRBV29-1 to TRBJ1-1; no clear D gene. The CDR3 covers 14 residues. V lost 7 bases to trimming and J lost 6 bases, with 21 bases between them. In germline, CDR1 is SQVTM, CDR2 ANQGSEA. This chain's CDR3 is CSGDFVTGSAEAFF. CDR3 DNA: TGCAGCGGTGACTTCGTAACTGGCTCGGCTGAAGCTTTCTTT.

V is TRBV10-3 and J is TRBJ2-3; 10 bases map to TRBD1. The germline CDR1 and CDR2 sequences are ENHRY and SYGVKD. J gave up 6 bases and V 8 bases, and 5 bases lay outside the gene matches. This CDR3 spans 13 amino acids. The CDR3 DNA follows: TGTGCCATCGGAGGGACAGGGGCGGATACGCAGTATTTT. Protein sequence: CAIGGTGADTQYF.